Below, 26 T cell receptor beta chains from the same sample are listed, as sequenced in a study of T-cell reconstitution after alpha-beta-depleted transplantation in children. It was with unique molecular identifiers that the TCRbeta library was prepared. Via MiXCR, TCRdb re-called the PCR reads, giving one row per CDR3 protein. Among about 460,000 distinct CDR3 sequences, over 9.5% were seen once, and the ten largest hold 11% to 15%. Sequenced here: PBMCs, mostly from graft donor cells, sampled 180 days after TCRalphabeta/CD19-depleted stem cell transplant. These receptors came from a female patient aged 2-15 years who had a stem cell transplant for aplastic anemia, so the T cells may come from the graft donor.

This clonotype has only a few counts. J is TRBJ2-1 and V is TRBV20-1; 12 bases map to TRBD2. There are 14 residues in the CDR3. The junction had 3 bases not matched to a gene; V was cut back by 4 bases and J by 5 bases. Germline V gene data show CDR1 as DFQATT and CDR2 as SNEGSKA (reference sequence). This CDR3 reads CSAMTSGGNNEQFF. In DNA, the CDR3 is TGCAGTGCTATGACTAGCGGGGGTAACAATGAGCAGTTCTTC.

This clonotype has at least ten counts. The junction differs from germline at one of its ends, possibly a read error. J is TRBJ2-1 and V is TRBV29-1; possibly TRBD1 or TRBD2 for D (5 bases each). From germline, CDR1 is SQVTM and CDR2 ANQGSEA. The CDR3 spans 12 residues. The chain's CDR3 is CSVGGVYTEQFF. The CDR3 DNA reads TGCAGCGTTGGAGGGGTCTACACTGAGCAGTTCTTC.

The rearrangement links TRBV28 to TRBJ1-2; D not resolved. Between the trimmed V and J ends, which lost 8 bases and 4 bases, there was a span of 17 bases. Germline V gene data show CDR1 as MDHEN and CDR2 as SYDVKM. The CDR3 runs 14 residues. CDR3 nucleotide sequence: TGTGCCAGCCTCCTTGTTCCCAACTCCTATGGCTACACCTTC. Its protein is CASLLVPNSYGYTF.

This clonotype was found a few times. Written as DNA, the CDR3 is TGTGCCAGCAGCGTACAGCGAGATACGCAGTATTTT. Translated, it gives CASSVQRDTQYF. The chain joins TRBV7-2 to TRBJ2-3; D is ambiguous. The germline V gene has CDR1 SGHTA and CDR2 FQGNSA. The CDR3 length is 12 residues. The V end lost 5 bases, the J end lost 5 bases, and 8 bases lay between the germline ends.

This clonotype was recorded a few times. The J gene is TRBJ2-1, the V gene TRBV30; D gene uncertain. Germline V gives CDR1 GTSNPN, CDR2 SVGIG (reference sequence). The V and J ends lost 5 bases and 2 bases respectively, with 13 bases between them. This CDR3 spans 14 amino acids. The CDR3 is CAWGYTGPYNEQFF. CDR3 nucleotides: TGTGCCTGGGGTTACACTGGCCCCTACAATGAGCAGTTCTTC.

A few counts support this clonotype. The chain is built from TRBV7-9 and TRBJ2-2; 7 bases fit TRBD2. From germline, CDR1 is SEHNR and CDR2 FQNEAQ (reference sequence). CDR3 length: 15 amino acids. The junction had 5 bases not matched to a gene; V was cut back by 6 bases and J by 1 base. The CDR3 DNA follows: TGTGCCAGCAGTTTCAGCGGGATGAACACCGGGGAGCTGTTTTTT. Translation gives CASSFSGMNTGELFF. The variable domain in full, completed from reference TRBV7-9 and TRBJ2-2, reads DTGVSQNPRHKITKRGQNVTFRCDPISEHNRLYWYRQTLGQGPEFLTYFQNEAQLEKSRLLSDRFSAERPKGSFSTLEIQRTEQGDSAMYLCASSFSGMNTGELFFGEGSRLTVL.

The rearrangement links TRBV14 to TRBJ2-2; possible D gene TRBD1, 8 bases. The CDR3 extends over 12 amino acids. The germline gives CDR1 SGHDN, CDR2 FVKESK. V dropped 5 bases and J dropped 13 bases, with 14 bases sitting between them. DNA of the CDR3: TGTGCCAGCAGCTTGGACAGGGAGGGGCTGTTTTTT. Its protein is CASSLDREGLFF.

This rearrangement joins TRBV15 to TRBJ1-5; D gene ambiguous. CDR1 and CDR2 (germline): LNHNV, YYDKDF (reference sequence). The CDR3 spans 14 residues. V lost 0 bases and J 1 base, leaving 4 bases between the germline ends. DNA for the CDR3: TGTGCCACCAGCAGAGACTACAGCAATCAGCCCCAGCATTTT. Encoded protein: CATSRDYSNQPQHF.

This clonotype has just a few counts. V is TRBV5-6 and J is TRBJ2-1, with 10 bases fitting TRBD2. Germline values: CDR1 SGHDT, CDR2 YYEEEE. Trimming at V came to 2 bases and at J to 3 bases, leaving 5 bases not matched to a gene. The CDR3 length is 16 residues. The CDR3 nucleotides are TGTGCCAGCAGCTTCCTACGGACTAGCGGCTACAATGAGCAGTTCTTC. The encoded protein is CASSFLRTSGYNEQFF.

This clonotype was seen more than once but under ten times. This chain uses TRBV20-1 with TRBJ1-3, with unresolved D. V was cut by 5 bases and J by 4 bases, with 15 bases left in between. Germline V gives CDR1 DFQATT, CDR2 SNEGSKA (reference sequence). The CDR3 length is 14 residues. CDR3 coding DNA: TGCAGTGCTCGACCCGACAACGAGGGAAACACCATATATTTT. Translation gives CSARPDNEGNTIYF.

This clonotype was counted only a few times. The chain employs TRBV4-3 and TRBJ2-7, with D hard to call. There are 14 residues in the CDR3. Germline loops: CDR1 LGHNA, CDR2 YSLEER. The V end was cut by 0 bases, the J end by 2 bases, with 8 bases between. CDR3 amino acids: CASSQDLGPYEQYV. CDR3 nucleotides: TGCGCCAGCAGCCAAGATCTTGGGCCCTACGAGCAGTACGTC.

This clonotype was found a few times. V and J are TRBV7-2 and TRBJ1-2; possibly TRBD1 for D (6 bases). Per germline, CDR1 SGHTA and CDR2 FQGNSA. V was pared by 3 bases and J by 1 base, with 12 bases between. CDR3 length: 15 amino acids. The CDR3 coding sequence is TGTGCCAGCAGCTTTTCGGGGGGCCTTAACTATGGCTACACCTTC. It codes for CASSFSGGLNYGYTF. Full variable domain (rest looked up from reference TRBV7-2 and TRBJ1-2): GAGVSQSPSNKVTEKGKDVELRCDPISGHTALYWYRQSLGQGLEFLIYFQGNSAPDKSGLPSDRFSAERTGGSVSTLTIQRTQQEDSAVYLCASSFSGGLNYGYTFGSGTRLTVV.

About this clonotype itself: One end of the junction varies from germline; a read error may be responsible. The J gene is TRBJ2-2, the V gene TRBV12-3 or TRBV12-4, with 9 bases aligning to TRBD1. CDR3 length: 18 residues. The CDR3 sequence: CTSSRKQGALPNTGELFF. As DNA, the CDR3 is TGTACCAGCAGCCGAAAACAGGGGGCCCTACCGAACACCGGGGAGCTGTTTTTT.

The chain carries TRBV14 and TRBJ2-5; D is unclear. The length of the CDR3 is 13 residues. Trimming took 4 bases from V and 4 from J, leaving 10 bases between them. Germline V gene data show CDR1 as SGHDN and CDR2 as FVKESK. The DNA for the CDR3 is TGTGCCAGCAGCCCGATCGATCGAGAGACCCAGTACTTC. Protein sequence: CASSPIDRETQYF.

The chain recombines TRBV20-1 with TRBJ1-2; 7 bases agree with TRBD1. Germline lookup yields CDR1 DFQATT and CDR2 SNEGSKA (reference sequence). The CDR3 loop spans 12 amino acids. Unmatched junction bases numbered 5, after V lost 6 bases and J lost 4 bases. The CDR3 spells CSAETGSYGYTF. CDR3 sequence (DNA): TGCAGTGCCGAGACAGGGTCCTATGGCTACACCTTC.

This sequence joins TRBV25-1 and TRBJ1-2, with D possibly matching TRBD1 (5 bases). The CDR3 length is 14 residues. Trimming took off 4 bases at V and 4 bases at J, with 13 bases between the two ends. The germline CDR1 and CDR2 sequences are MGHDK and SYGVNS. The CDR3 region is CASSGGRGVYGYTF. DNA for the CDR3: TGTGCCAGCAGTGGGGGCCGGGGGGTCTATGGCTACACCTTC.

This clonotype was detected only a few times. The V gene is TRBV28, the J gene TRBJ1-5, with D unresolved. Per germline, CDR1 MDHEN and CDR2 SYDVKM. V was shortened by 4 bases and J by 3 bases, with 13 bases between the two germline ends. The CDR3 consists of 15 residues. The CDR3 here is CASSSLVRYNQPQHF. The CDR3 DNA sequence: TGTGCCAGCAGTTCACTAGTTCGATACAATCAGCCCCAGCATTTT. Supplemented by reference TRBV28 and TRBJ1-5, the full variable domain reads DVKVTQSSRYLVKRTGEKVFLECVQDMDHENMFWYRQDPGLGLRLIYFSYDVKMKEKGDIPEGYSVSREKKERFSLILESASTNQTSMYLCASSSLVRYNQPQHFGDGTRLSIL.

The rearrangement joins TRBV20-1 to TRBJ2-5, with TRBD2 matching 10 bases. The CDR3 totals 15 residues. Germline V gives CDR1 DFQATT, CDR2 SNEGSKA (reference sequence). CDR3 in DNA: TGCACTCAAGCGGGAGGGCCAATGTTACGAGAGACCCAGTACTTC. Residues: CTQAGGPMLRETQYF.

This clonotype was seen a few times. The rearrangement links TRBV24-1 to TRBJ2-2; 10 nucleotides line up with TRBD2. With V trimmed by 0 bases and J by 10 bases, 4 bases remained unmatched. Germline V lookup: CDR1 KGHDR, CDR2 SFDVKD. The CDR3 runs to 15 residues. The CDR3 region has the DNA TGTGCCACCAGTGATTTGACTAGCGGGAATATGGAGCTGTTTTTT. This translates into CATSDLTSGNMELFF.

The V gene is TRBV11-2, the J gene TRBJ2-7, with D hard to call. Germline V lookup: CDR1 SGHAT, CDR2 FQNNGV. With 8 bases removed from V and 10 bases from J, the gap between germline ends came to 27 bases. The CDR3 is 15 amino acids. CDR3 DNA: TGTGCCAGCCTCAATTGGGGTAGCTACCAAGAGACCCAGTACGTC. Protein product: CASLNWGSYQETQYV.

Many counts were recorded for this clonotype. The CDR3 DNA sequence: TGTGCCAGCAGCCCTCAACAGGGCAGGTCTAGCACAGATACGCAGTATTTT. This gives the protein CASSPQQGRSSTDTQYF. The chain is built from TRBV7-2 and TRBJ2-3; the D gene is possibly TRBD1 (6 bases). The CDR3 extends over 17 amino acids. Trimming took 5 bases from V and 0 from J, leaving 18 bases between them. Germline loops: CDR1 SGHTA, CDR2 FQGNSA.

This clonotype was seen only a few times. The chain has TRBV6-2 or TRBV6-3 and TRBJ1-5; TRBD1 is a possible D gene (5 bases). Germline CDR1 and CDR2: MNHEY and SVGEGT. This CDR3 is 14 amino acids long. V lost 5 bases and J lost 7, with 15 bases in between. DNA of the CDR3: TGTGCCAGCAGTCGACCCCCCGGGGGGCAGCCCCAGCATTTT. This gives the protein CASSRPPGGQPQHF.

This clonotype was found a few times. The chain links TRBV6-1 to TRBJ2-1, with 12 bases lining up with TRBD2. This CDR3 spans 17 amino acids. CDR1 and CDR2 (germline): MNHNS, SASEGT. The trim removed 6 bases at V and 4 bases at J, leaving 10 bases unmatched. CDR3 loop: CASRTDMTSGRYNEQFF. CDR3 coding DNA: TGTGCCAGCAGAACCGACATGACTAGCGGGAGATACAATGAGCAGTTCTTC.

This clonotype came up a few times. In DNA form, the CDR3 reads TGTGCCAGCAGCTTGAAACAGGGGCGGGATACGCAGTATTTT. This sequence encodes CASSLKQGRDTQYF. The V gene is TRBV11-3, the J gene TRBJ2-3; 7 nucleotides line up with TRBD1. V shed 3 bases and J 6 bases; nucleotides not matched to a gene: 6. There are 14 residues in the CDR3. Germline V CDR1 and CDR2: SGHNT, YENEEA.

This clonotype was found many times. The chain uses TRBV5-1 and TRBJ2-7, with 10 bases that match TRBD1. The junction had 1 base not matched to a gene; V was cut back by 0 bases and J by 4 bases. Germline V gene sequence: CDR1 SGHRS, CDR2 YFSETQ. CDR3 length: 14 amino acids. The CDR3 bases are TGCGCCAGCAGCTTGGAGGGACAGGGGTACGAGCAGTACGTC. Its translation: CASSLEGQGYEQYV.

In the case of this clonotype: One junction end does not reproduce the germline sequence, and a read error may be involved. J is TRBJ2-7 and V is TRBV7-2; 11 bases are a match to TRBD2. CDR1 is SGHTA, CDR2 FQGNSA, per germline. The CDR3 contains 15 residues. CDR3: CASSPIRDSGRALDF. In DNA form, the CDR3 reads TGTGCCAGCAGCCCAATTCGGGATAGCGGGAGGGCCCTAGACTTC.